The entry that follows covers one T cell receptor (beta chain) sequence. Its antigen is unknown. No much larger clone exists at a distance of one base, and base qualities are not known. The CDR3 covers 14 residues, taking in both the cysteine and the phenylalanine. Only the CDR3 portion is preserved as DNA: 42 bases, with reading frame beginning at the first base. The germline V gene specifies SGHRS as CDR1 and YFSETQ as CDR2. V and J are trimmed by 4 bases and 5 bases, and the gene matches miss 6 bases of the junction. This entry is derived from a study of beta chain features in type 1 diabetes (dated by TCRdb to 2016 to 2019). Regarding the research as a whole: No differences in mean age, gender distribution, total cell number or subset yield were found between patients and healthy donors. A total of some 100,000,000 sorted cells were examined across all samples, and the number of cells per subset was strongly correlated with RNA yield. The study compared the TCRB repertoires of sorted circulating CD4+ T cell subsets in recently diagnosed type 1 diabetes patients with those in matched healthy donors. Regulatory and stem cell-like memory subsets were isolated from only 8 patients and about 8 healthy donors, whereas naive and central memory subsets came from all 30 or so donors. Broader findings and caveats from the paper: Because the HLA sub-analyses included only small numbers of individuals, any influence of HLA type on TCRB rearrangement was left unresolved. Shorter templates might have been favored by PCR, but patient and control samples were amplified and corrected together, so both groups would have been affected equally by any skew. Type 1 diabetes patients showed a moderate but significant shortening of TCRB CDR3 length in all four CD4+ subsets. Because cDNA rather than genomic DNA was sequenced, highly expressing activated cells could have been over-represented, although no difference in activation and CD3 levels was found between groups. Fewer insertions and more nucleotide deletions at VDJ recombination sites were observed in patients with type 1 diabetes, implying thymic rearrangement abnormalities. Naive, central memory and regulatory TCRB repertoires appeared to be more similar among patients than among healthy donors.

A single peripheral blood draw of around 0.11 L on average was collected from each donor into heparinised tubes. Naive, central memory, regulatory and stem cell-like memory CD4+ T cells were sorted on a BD FACSAria II using a panel including CD45RO, CCR7, CD25, CD127, CD95 and CD27. Every sorted population had a purity above 95%. PBMCs were isolated immediately by Lymphoprep density gradient centrifugation and stained directly without culture. So that batch effects would be minimized, each experiment stained and sorted samples in pairs, pairing one healthy donor with one patient. The entire isolated RNA was reverse transcribed using the High Capacity cDNA Reverse Transcription Kit, and thus expressed TCRB transcripts were sequenced. Deep immunoSEQ sequencing was performed on naive, central memory and regulatory T cell samples, with an average of about 4 million total reads per sample. Sorted cells were lysed in RLT buffer and RNA was extracted with DNase-treated RNeasy Micro or Mini kits, depending on cell number. Each cell subset was processed separately to prevent cross-contamination, with patient and healthy donor samples processed together. The immunoSEQ multiplex PCR was used to amplify TCRB sequences from cDNA, yielding 87-bp fragments that span the CDR3 region. Amplicons were sequenced on the Illumina HiSeq platform. The original pipeline was this. Synthetic template baselines were used to correct PCR bias computationally, reads within Hamming distance 2 were collapsed, and singletons that could not be merged were discarded. Reads were aligned against IMGT so that V, D and J genes, CDR3 length and insertions or deletions at six rearrangement sites could be assigned. Within each subset, clonotype counts were normalized to the number of sorted cells before true diversity and Gini coefficients were calculated with the tcR R package. The overlap coefficient, calculated on TCRB nucleotide sequences, was used to quantify repertoire sharing. As a proxy for the pre-selection repertoire, out-of-frame TCRB sequences from naive cells were analyzed. This immuneACCESS table, as held by TCRdb, lists in-frame sequences with V and J called but not all clones. Of the missing ones, under half trace to an unresolved V gene in checked studies; the others have no known cause. From that table come the V and J calls and clone size; the DNA was used to work out D and trimming. The sample table shows 640,000 or so clones, and 13% are seen once. Approximately 0.02% of the sample comes from the top ten.

The source material was naive CD4+ T cells from blood. The intended sense of this specimen's cell subset or site label: true naive CD4+ T cells. The chain is assembled from TRBV5-1 and TRBJ2-5, and 9 junction bases match TRBD1. The receptor comes from a man aged 18 to 30 with type 1 diabetes. The CDR3 protein is CASSPGTGLETQYF. The nucleotides are TGCGCCAGCAGCCCAGGGACAGGGCTCGAGACCCAGTACTTC.